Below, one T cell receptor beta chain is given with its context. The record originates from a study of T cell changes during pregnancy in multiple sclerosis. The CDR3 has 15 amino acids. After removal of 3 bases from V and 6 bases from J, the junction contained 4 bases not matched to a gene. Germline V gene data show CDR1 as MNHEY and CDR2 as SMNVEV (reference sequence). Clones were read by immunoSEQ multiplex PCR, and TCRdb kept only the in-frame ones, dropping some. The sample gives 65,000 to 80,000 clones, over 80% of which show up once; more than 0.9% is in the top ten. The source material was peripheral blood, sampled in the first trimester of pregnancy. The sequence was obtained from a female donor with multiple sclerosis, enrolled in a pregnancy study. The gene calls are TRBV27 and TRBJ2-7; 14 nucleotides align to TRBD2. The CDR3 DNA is TGTGCCAGCAGTTTCCGGACTAGCGGGAGGAGCGAGCAGTACTTC. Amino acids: CASSFRTSGRSEQYF.